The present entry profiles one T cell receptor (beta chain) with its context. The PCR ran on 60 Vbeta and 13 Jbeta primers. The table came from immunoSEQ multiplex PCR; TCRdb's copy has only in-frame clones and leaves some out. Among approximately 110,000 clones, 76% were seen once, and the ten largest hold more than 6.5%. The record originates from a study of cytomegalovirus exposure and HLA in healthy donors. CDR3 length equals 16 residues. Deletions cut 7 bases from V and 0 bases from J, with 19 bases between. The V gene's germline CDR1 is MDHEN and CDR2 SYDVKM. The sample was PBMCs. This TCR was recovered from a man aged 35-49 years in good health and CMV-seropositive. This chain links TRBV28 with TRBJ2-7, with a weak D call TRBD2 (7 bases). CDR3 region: CASKVLAGAFSYEQYF. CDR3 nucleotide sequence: TGTGCCAGCAAGGTCCTCGCGGGGGCTTTCTCCTACGAGCAGTACTTC.